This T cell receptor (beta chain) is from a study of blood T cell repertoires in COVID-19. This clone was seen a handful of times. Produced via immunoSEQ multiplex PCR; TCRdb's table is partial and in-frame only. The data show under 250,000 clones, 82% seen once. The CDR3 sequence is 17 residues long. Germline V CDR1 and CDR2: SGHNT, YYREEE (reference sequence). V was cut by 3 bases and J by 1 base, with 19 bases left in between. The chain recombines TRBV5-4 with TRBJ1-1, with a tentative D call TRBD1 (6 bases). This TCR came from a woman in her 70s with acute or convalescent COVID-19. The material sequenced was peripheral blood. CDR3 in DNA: TGTGCCAGCAGCTCGGGTGGTGTTGGGGGGGCGAACACTGAAGCTTTCTTT. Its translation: CASSSGGVGGANTEAFF.